This TCR beta chain was identified in a study of response to subunit inactivated influenza vaccine. J lost 6 bases, V lost 3 bases, and 8 bases had no gene match. The germline CDR1 and CDR2 sequences are LGHNA and YNFKEQ. The CDR3 sequence is 16 residues long. This clonotype was counted a few times. TCRdb recomputed calls from the RT-PCR reads with MiXCR, one row per CDR3 protein. The table lists around 490,000 distinct CDR3 sequences, approximately 7.7% of them singletons. The specimen comprised PBMCs from blood, sampled roughly 24 months after vaccination. V gene TRBV4-2 combines with J gene TRBJ2-3, with TRBD2 matching over 11 bases. This clonotype was sampled from a man between 50 and 69 years old who received an inactivated influenza vaccine. Here the CDR3 DNA reads TGTGCCAGCAGCCAGGTAGCGGGGGGGCATCGGGATACGCAGTATTTT. Translated, it gives CASSQVAGGHRDTQYF.